The source of this T cell receptor beta chain is a study of cytomegalovirus exposure and HLA in healthy donors. The germline V gene has CDR1 LNHDA and CDR2 SQIVND (reference sequence). This CDR3 has 17 amino acids. The V end was cut by 6 bases, the J end by 1 base, with 19 bases between. Only in-frame clones appear in the TCRdb table, and some are missing; sequencing was by immunoSEQ multiplex PCR. The repertoire consists of about 130,000 clones, with 95% to 97% occurring once and the leading ten covering 1.5% to 2%. The rearrangement uses TRBV19 and TRBJ1-5; a weak D match, TRBD1 (6 bases). Sequencing was done on a sample of PBMCs. The receptor comes from a man between 18 and 35 years old in good health and CMV-seronegative. The CDR3 loop is CASRIDRRSLSNQPQHF. The CDR3 nucleotides read TGTGCCAGTAGAATCGACAGGCGGTCGTTGAGCAATCAGCCCCAGCATTTT.